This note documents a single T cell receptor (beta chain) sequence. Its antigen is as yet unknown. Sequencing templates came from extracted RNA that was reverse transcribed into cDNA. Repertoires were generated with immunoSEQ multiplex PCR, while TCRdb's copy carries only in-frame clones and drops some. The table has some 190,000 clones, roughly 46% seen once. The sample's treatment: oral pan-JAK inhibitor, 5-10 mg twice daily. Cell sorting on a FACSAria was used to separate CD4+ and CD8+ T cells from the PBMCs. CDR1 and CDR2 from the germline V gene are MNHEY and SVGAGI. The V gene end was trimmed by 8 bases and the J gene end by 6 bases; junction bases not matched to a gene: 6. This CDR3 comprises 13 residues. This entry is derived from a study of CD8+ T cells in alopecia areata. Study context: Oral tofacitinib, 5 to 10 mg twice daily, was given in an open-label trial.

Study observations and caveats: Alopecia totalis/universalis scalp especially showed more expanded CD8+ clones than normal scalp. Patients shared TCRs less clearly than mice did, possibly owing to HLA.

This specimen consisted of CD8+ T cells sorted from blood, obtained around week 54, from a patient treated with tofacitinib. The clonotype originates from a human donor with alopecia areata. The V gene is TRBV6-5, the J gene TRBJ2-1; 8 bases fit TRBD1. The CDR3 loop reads CASFGQGGNEQFF. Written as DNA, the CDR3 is TGTGCCAGCTTTGGACAGGGAGGCAATGAGCAGTTCTTC.